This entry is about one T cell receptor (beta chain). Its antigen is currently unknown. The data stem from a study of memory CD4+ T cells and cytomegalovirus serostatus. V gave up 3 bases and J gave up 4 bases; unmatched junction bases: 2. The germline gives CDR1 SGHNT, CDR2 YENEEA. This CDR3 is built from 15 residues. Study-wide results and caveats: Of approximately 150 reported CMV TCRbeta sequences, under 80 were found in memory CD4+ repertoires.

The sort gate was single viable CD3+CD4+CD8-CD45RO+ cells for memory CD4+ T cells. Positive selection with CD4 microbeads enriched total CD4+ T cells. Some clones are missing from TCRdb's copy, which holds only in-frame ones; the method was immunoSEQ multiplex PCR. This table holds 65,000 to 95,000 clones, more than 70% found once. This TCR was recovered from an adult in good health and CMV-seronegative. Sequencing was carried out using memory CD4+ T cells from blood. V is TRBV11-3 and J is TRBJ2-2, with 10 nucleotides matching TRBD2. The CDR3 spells CASSFLAGATGELFF. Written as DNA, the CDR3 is TGTGCCAGCAGCTTCCTAGCGGGGGCCACCGGGGAGCTGTTTTTT.